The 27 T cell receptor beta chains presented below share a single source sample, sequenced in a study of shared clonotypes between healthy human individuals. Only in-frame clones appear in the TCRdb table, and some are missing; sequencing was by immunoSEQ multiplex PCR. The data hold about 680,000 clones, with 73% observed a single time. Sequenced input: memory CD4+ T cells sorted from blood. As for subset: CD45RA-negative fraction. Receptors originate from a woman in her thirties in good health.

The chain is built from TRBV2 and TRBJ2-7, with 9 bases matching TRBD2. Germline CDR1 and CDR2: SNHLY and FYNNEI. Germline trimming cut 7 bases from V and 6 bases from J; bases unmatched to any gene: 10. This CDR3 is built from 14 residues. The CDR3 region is CASTYGSGSGEQYF. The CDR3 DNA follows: TGTGCCAGCACATACGGTAGCGGGAGTGGCGAGCAGTACTTC.

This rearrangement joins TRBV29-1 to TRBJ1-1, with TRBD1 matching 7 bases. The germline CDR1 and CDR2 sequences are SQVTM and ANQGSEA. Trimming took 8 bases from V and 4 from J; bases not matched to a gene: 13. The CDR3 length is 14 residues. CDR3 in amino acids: CSTYQGGRGTEAFF. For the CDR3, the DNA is TGCAGCACCTACCAGGGGGGGCGAGGCACTGAAGCTTTCTTT. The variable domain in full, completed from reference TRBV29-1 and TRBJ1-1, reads SAVISQKPSRDICQRGTSLTIQCQVDSQVTMMFWYRQQPGQSLTLIATANQGSEATYESGFVIDKFPISRPNLTFSTLTVSNMSPEDSSIYLCSTYQGGRGTEAFFGQGTRLTVV.

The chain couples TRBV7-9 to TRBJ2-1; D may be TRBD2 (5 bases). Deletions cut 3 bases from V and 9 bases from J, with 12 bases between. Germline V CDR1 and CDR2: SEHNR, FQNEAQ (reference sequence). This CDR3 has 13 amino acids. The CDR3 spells CASSFGDAGEQFF. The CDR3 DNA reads TGTGCCAGCAGCTTTGGGGATGCGGGTGAGCAGTTCTTC.

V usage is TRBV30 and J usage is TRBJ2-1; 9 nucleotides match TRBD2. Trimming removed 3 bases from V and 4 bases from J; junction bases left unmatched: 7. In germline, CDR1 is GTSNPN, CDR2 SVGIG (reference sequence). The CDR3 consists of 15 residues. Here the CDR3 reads CAWSVTSGLYNEQFF. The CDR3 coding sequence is TGTGCCTGGAGCGTTACTAGCGGGTTGTACAATGAGCAGTTCTTC.

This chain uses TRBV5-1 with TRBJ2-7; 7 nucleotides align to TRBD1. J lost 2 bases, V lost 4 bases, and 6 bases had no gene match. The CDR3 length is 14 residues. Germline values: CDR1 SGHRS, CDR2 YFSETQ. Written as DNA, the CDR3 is TGCGCCAGCAGCACCGGGACAGAAACCTACGAGCAGTACTTC. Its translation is CASSTGTETYEQYF.

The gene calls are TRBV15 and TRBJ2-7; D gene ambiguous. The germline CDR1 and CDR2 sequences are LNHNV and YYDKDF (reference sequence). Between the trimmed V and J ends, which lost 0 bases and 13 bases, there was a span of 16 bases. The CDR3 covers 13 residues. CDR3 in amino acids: CATSRDEVSGFYF. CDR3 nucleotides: TGTGCCACCAGCAGAGATGAGGTATCGGGTTTTTACTTC.

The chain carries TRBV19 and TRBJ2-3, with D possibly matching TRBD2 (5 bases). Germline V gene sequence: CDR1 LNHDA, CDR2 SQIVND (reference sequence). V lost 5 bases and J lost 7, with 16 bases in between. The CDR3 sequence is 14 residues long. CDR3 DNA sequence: TGTGCCAGTAGTCTGGTGCATTCGGGAAATACGCAGTATTTT. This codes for CASSLVHSGNTQYF.

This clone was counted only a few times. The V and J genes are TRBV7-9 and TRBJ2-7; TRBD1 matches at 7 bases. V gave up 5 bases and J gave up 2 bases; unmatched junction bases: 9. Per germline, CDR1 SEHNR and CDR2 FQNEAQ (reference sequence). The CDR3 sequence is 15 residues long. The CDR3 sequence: CASSPGTANTYEQYF. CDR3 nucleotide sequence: TGTGCCAGCAGCCCCGGGACAGCCAATACCTACGAGCAGTACTTC. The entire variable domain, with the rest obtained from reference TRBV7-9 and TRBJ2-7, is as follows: DTGVSQNPRHKITKRGQNVTFRCDPISEHNRLYWYRQTLGQGPEFLTYFQNEAQLEKSRLLSDRFSAERPKGSFSTLEIQRTEQGDSAMYLCASSPGTANTYEQYFGPGTRLTVT.

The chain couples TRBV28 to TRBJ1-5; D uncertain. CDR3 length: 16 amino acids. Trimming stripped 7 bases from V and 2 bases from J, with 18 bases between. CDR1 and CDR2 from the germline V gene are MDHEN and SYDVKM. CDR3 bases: TGTGCCAGCACCTCAACTGCGGGGTTAGGCAATCAGCCCCAGCATTTT. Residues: CASTSTAGLGNQPQHF.

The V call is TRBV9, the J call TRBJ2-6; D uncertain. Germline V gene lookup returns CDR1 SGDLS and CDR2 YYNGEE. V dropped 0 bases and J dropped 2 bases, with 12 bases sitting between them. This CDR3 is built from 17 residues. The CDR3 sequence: CASSVGRRGAGANVLTF. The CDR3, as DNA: TGTGCCAGCAGCGTAGGTCGGCGTGGGGCTGGGGCCAACGTCCTGACTTTC.

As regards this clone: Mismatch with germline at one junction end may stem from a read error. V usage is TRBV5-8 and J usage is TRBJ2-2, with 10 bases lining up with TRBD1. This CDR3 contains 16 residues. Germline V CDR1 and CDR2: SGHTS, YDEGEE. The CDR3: CASSSTGGWNTGELLF. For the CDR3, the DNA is TGTGCCAGCAGCTCGACAGGGGGCTGGAACACCGGGGAGCTGCTTTTT.

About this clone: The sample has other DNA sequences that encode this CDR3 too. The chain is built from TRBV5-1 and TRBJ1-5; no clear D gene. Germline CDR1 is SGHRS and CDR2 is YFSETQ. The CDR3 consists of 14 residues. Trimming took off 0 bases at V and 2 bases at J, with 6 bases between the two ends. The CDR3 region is CASSLDGGNQPQHF. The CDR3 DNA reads TGCGCCAGCAGCTTGGACGGAGGCAATCAGCCCCAGCATTTT.

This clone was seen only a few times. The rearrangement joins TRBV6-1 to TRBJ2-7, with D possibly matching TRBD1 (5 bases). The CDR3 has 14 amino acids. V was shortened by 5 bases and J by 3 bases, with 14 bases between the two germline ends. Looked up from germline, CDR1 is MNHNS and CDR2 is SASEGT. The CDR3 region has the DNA TGTGCCAGCAGTAGAATAGACAGTAACTACGAGCAGTACTTC. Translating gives CASSRIDSNYEQYF.

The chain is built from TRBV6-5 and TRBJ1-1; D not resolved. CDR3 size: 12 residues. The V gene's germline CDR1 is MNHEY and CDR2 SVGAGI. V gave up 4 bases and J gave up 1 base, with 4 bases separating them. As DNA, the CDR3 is TGTGCCAGCAGTTGGAGGAACACTGAAGCTTTCTTT. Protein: CASSWRNTEAFF.

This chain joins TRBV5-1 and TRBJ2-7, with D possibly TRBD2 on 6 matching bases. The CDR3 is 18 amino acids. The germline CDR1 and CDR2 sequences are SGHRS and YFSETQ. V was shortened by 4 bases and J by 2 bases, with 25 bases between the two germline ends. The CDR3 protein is CASSPGTGAGPGTYEQYF. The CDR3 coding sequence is TGCGCCAGCAGCCCAGGGACGGGAGCAGGGCCGGGCACCTACGAGCAGTACTTC.

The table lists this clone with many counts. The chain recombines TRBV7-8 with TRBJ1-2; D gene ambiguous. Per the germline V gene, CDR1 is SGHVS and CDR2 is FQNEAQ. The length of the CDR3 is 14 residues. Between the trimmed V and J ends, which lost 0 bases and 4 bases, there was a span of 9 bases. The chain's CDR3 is CASSLAMGAYGYTF. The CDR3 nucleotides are TGTGCCAGCAGCTTAGCGATGGGTGCCTATGGCTACACCTTC.

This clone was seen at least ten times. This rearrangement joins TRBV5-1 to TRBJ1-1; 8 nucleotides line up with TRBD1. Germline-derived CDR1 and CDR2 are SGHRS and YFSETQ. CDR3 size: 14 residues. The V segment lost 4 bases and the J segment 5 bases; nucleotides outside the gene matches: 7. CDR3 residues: CASSIQGVETEAFF. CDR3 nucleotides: TGCGCCAGCAGCATACAGGGGGTTGAGACTGAAGCTTTCTTT.

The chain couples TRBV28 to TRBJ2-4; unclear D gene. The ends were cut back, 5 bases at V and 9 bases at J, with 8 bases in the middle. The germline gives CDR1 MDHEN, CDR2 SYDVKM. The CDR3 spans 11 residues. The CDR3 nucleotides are TGTGCCAGCAGTGACGTGGGCATTCAGTACTTC. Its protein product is CASSDVGIQYF.

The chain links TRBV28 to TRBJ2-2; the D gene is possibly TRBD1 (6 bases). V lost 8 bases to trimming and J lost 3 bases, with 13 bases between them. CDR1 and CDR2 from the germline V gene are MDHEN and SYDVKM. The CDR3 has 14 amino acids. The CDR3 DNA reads TGTGCCAGCCTAAGGGGGTTTGACACCGGGGAGCTGTTTTTT. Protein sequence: CASLRGFDTGELFF.

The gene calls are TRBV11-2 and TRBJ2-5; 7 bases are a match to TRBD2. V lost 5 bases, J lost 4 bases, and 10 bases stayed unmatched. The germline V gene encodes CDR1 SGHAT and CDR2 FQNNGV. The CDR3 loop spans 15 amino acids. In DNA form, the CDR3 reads TGTGCCAGCAGCCGAGCGGGGCGAAGTGCAGAGACCCAGTACTTC. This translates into CASSRAGRSAETQYF.

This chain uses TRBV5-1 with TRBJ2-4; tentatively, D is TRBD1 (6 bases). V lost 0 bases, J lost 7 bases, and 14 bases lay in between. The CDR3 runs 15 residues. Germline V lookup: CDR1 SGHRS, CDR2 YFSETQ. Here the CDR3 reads CASSLGLEGGNIQYF. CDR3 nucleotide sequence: TGCGCCAGCAGCTTGGGATTGGAAGGGGGTAACATTCAGTACTTC.

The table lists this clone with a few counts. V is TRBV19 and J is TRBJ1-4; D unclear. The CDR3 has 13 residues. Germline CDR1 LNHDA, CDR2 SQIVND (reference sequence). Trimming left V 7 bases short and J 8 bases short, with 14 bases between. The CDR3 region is CASNERRGEKLFF. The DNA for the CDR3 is TGTGCCAGTAACGAGAGACGCGGGGAAAAACTGTTTTTT.

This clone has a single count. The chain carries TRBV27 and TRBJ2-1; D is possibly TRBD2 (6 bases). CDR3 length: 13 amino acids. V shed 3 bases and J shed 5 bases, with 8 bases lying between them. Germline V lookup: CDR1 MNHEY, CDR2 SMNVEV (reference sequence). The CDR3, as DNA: TGTGCCAGCAGTTTTTTAGCGGACAATGAGCAGTTCTTC. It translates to CASSFLADNEQFF.

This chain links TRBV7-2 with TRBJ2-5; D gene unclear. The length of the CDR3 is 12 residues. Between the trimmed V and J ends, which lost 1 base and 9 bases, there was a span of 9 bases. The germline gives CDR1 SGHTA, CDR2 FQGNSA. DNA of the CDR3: TGTGCCAGCAGCTTAGAAGTCGCGGCCCAGTACTTC. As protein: CASSLEVAAQYF.

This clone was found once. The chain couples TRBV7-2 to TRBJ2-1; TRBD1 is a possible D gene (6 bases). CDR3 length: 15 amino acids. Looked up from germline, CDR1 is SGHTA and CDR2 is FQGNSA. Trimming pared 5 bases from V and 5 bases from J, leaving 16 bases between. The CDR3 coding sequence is TGTGCCAGCAGCCCCTGGGGACAAGACCACAATGAGCAGTTCTTC. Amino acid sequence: CASSPWGQDHNEQFF.

The CDR3 DNA reads TGTGCCAGCAGTTACTCGAATAGGGGCTACGAGCAGTACTTC. Protein: CASSYSNRGYEQYF. This sequence joins TRBV6-5 and TRBJ2-7; D may be TRBD1 (5 bases). This CDR3 has 14 amino acids. V lost 0 bases and J 3 bases, leaving 9 bases between the germline ends. Germline CDR1 is MNHEY and CDR2 is SVGAGI.

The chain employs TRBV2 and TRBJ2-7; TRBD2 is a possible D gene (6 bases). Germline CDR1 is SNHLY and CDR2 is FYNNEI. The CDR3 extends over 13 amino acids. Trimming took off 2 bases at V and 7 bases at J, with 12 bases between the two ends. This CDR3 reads CASSEKAGREQYF. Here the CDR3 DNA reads TGTGCCAGCAGTGAAAAGGCAGGGAGGGAGCAGTACTTC.